This TCR beta chain was recorded in a study of cytomegalovirus exposure and HLA in healthy donors. Study as a whole: When 350 to 500 donors were genotyped, roughly four fifths of them were found to fall in the Caucasian-associated ancestry cluster.

A word on this clone: Its target is unknown.

With 60 Vbeta and 13 Jbeta primers, the PCR was carried out. The assay was immunoSEQ multiplex PCR, and TCRdb's table has in-frame clones only and misses some. Its table records some 200,000 clones. Germline values: CDR1 SQVTM, CDR2 ANQGSEA. The CDR3 consists of 12 residues. With 8 bases removed from V and 1 base from J, the gap between germline ends came to 11 bases. Study outcomes and limitations: It was likely that a cluster of highly shared sequence variants was a sequencing artifact. Several of the most significant clusters appeared, in a later analysis, to be linked to common viral pathogens.

The specimen was PBMCs. The chain joins TRBV29-1 to TRBJ1-1; D gene unclear. This receptor was taken from a woman between 18 and 29 years old in good health and CMV-seropositive. CDR3 in amino acids: CSFLTPNTEAFF. The CDR3 DNA is TGCAGCTTCCTGACACCGAACACTGAAGCTTTCTTT.